This T cell receptor beta chain comes out of a study of Ad26.COV2.S vaccination and SARS-CoV-2 variants. Whole-study results and caveats: Measures of TCR breadth and depth may have fallen short of total T cell responses.

The CDR3 contains 13 residues. CDR1 SGHRS and CDR2 YFSETQ come from the germline V gene. Between the trimmed V and J ends, which lost 4 bases and 5 bases, there was a span of 12 bases. Generated by immunoSEQ multiplex PCR, the TCRdb table keeps only in-frame clones and is missing some. The sample shows around 320,000 clones, about 86% of them seen only once. Indicated treatment: roughly 19 received Ad26.COV2.S at low or high dose, single or two shots; 5 received placebo; per-sample allocation not given. The samples date from day 63 after the first vaccine or placebo injection. In regard to this clone: Its cognate antigen is unknown.

The chain links TRBV5-1 to TRBJ1-1; perhaps TRBD1 as D (5 bases). This receptor was taken from a person between 18 and 65 years old who received the Ad26.COV2.S COVID-19 vaccine or a placebo. Source: peripheral blood, taken in a trial of Ad26.COV2.S vaccine versus placebo. The CDR3 is CASSPWGETEAFF. Written as DNA, the CDR3 is TGCGCCAGCAGCCCTTGGGGGGAAACTGAAGCTTTCTTT.